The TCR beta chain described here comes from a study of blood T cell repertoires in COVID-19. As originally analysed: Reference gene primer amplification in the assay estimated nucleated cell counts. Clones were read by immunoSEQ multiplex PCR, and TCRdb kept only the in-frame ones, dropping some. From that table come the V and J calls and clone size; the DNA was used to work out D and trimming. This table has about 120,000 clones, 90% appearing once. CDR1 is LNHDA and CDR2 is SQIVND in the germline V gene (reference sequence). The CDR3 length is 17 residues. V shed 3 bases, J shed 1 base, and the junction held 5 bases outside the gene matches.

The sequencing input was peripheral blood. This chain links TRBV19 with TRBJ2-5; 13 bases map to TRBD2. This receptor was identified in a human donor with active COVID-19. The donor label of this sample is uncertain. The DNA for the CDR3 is TGTGCCAGTAGTATCTTGGGACTAGCGGGGACCCAAGAGACCCAGTACTTC. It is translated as CASSILGLAGTQETQYF.